Listed below are T cell receptor beta chains from one sample, sequenced in a study of T cells after yellow fever vaccination. TCRdb re-analysed the 5' RACE reads in MiXCR, keeping a single row per CDR3 protein. The sample has some 120,000 distinct CDR3 sequences, roughly 9% seen once. The source material was CD8+ T cells sorted from PBMCs, sampled on the day of the yellow fever booster vaccination. All receptors derive from a man younger than 35 who received the YFV17D yellow fever vaccine. Both conserved end residues are part of each CDR3. A D gene is named only where the DNA matches it firmly. For some rows the clone size is stated as once, few or many, or as a class when expanded; others skip it.

TRBJ2-7,TRBV12-3/TRBV12-4,few,TRBD1,16,TGTGCCAGCACCTACGGGGGGGGACAGGGGGCTTGGGAGCAGTACTTC,CASTYGGGQGAWEQYF
TRBJ2-2,TRBV11-2,NA,TRBD1,17,TGTGCCAGCAGCTTACCCCGAGGTCAGGGGGCCACCGGGGAGCTGTTTTTT,CASSLPRGQGATGELFF
TRBJ2-1,TRBV19,few,NA,16,TGTGCCAGTAGTAGCGGGGCGGAAACCCCCTACAATGAGCAGTTCTTC,CASSSGAETPYNEQFF
TRBJ1-5,TRBV20-1,NA,NA,15,TGCAGTGCTAGAGACAGGGATTTCGGCAATCAGCCCCAGCATTTT,CSARDRDFGNQPQHF
TRBJ2-2,TRBV10-3,few,NA,16,TGTGCCATCAGTGAGGTCTCAGCCGCGAACACCGGGGAGCTGTTTTTT,CAISEVSAANTGELFF
TRBJ2-7,TRBV21-1,NA,NA,12,TGTGCCAGCTGTGACAGAACCTACGAGCAGTACTTC,CASCDRTYEQYF
TRBJ2-5,TRBV28,NA,TRBD1,16,TGTGCCAGCAGTCTCCGGACAGGGTCTGCATGGGAGACCCAGTACTTC,CASSLRTGSAWETQYF
TRBJ2-1,TRBV12-3/TRBV12-4,few,TRBD2,18,TGTGCCAGCAGTTTATTTGGGACTAGCGGGGGGGCCGATAATGAGCAGTTCTTC,CASSLFGTSGGADNEQFF
TRBJ1-5,TRBV12-3/TRBV12-4,few,NA,15,TGTGCCAGCAGTTTAGGGTTACCCGGCAATCAGCCCCAGCATTTT,CASSLGLPGNQPQHF
TRBJ2-2,TRBV2,NA,NA,14,TGTGCCAGCACCCTGGGAAGGGGCTCCGGGGAGCTGTTTTTT,CASTLGRGSGELFF
TRBJ2-7,TRBV12-3/TRBV12-4,few,NA,14,TGTGCCAGCAGTCCGGCCATGAGGCCGGGCGAGCAGTACTTC,CASSPAMRPGEQYF
TRBJ2-5,TRBV9,few,NA,15,TGTGCCAGCAGCGTAGGCACAGCACTTTCGGAGACCCAGTACTTC,CASSVGTALSETQYF
TRBJ2-2,TRBV12-5,many,NA,15,TGTGCTAGTGGTAATAGCAGGCTCTCCACCGGGGAGCTGTTTTTT,CASGNSRLSTGELFF
TRBJ2-1,TRBV2,NA,NA,10,TGTGCCAGCAAGTACAATGAGCAGTTCTTC,CASKYNEQFF
TRBJ2-5,TRBV5-1,many,TRBD2,17,TGCGCCAGCAGCTTAACCTTACTAGCGGGGACTCGTGAGACCCAGTACTTC,CASSLTLLAGTRETQYF
TRBJ2-5,TRBV6-2/TRBV6-3,NA,NA,13,TGTGCCAGCACGGAGGGGATGGGCGAGACCCAGTACTTC,CASTEGMGETQYF
TRBJ2-1,TRBV4-3,many,NA,17,TGCGCCAGCAGCCAAGAGCTTCCCGGACATCGCTACAATGAGCAGTTCTTC,CASSQELPGHRYNEQFF
TRBJ2-2,TRBV21-1,NA,NA,13,TGTGCCAGCAGCAAAAGGGTCACCGGGGAGCTGTTTTTT,CASSKRVTGELFF
TRBJ1-1,TRBV5-1,NA,NA,14,TGCGCCAGCAGCTTGCTGGGGGCGAACACTGAAGCTTTCTTT,CASSLLGANTEAFF
TRBJ2-2,TRBV7-9,few,NA,13,TGTGCCAGCAGCTTGGAAGACGCCGGGGAGCTGTTTTTT,CASSLEDAGELFF
TRBJ2-2,TRBV5-4,NA,NA,15,TGTGCCAGCAGCTCAGGCGGGATAAACACCGGGGAGCTGTTTTTT,CASSSGGINTGELFF
TRBJ2-1,TRBV11-2,few,TRBD2,16,TGTGCCAGCAGCTCAGGACTAGCGGGGCCTAGCAATGAGCAGTTCTTC,CASSSGLAGPSNEQFF
TRBJ2-2,TRBV18,NA,NA,16,TGTGCCAGCTCACCTCCGGGGTCTGGGAACACCGGGGAGCTGTTTTTT,CASSPPGSGNTGELFF
TRBJ2-6,TRBV6-2/TRBV6-3,many,NA,14,TGTGCCAGCAGTTGGGACTCTGGGGCCAACGTCCTGACTTTC,CASSWDSGANVLTF
TRBJ2-3,TRBV11-2,NA,NA,14,TGTGCCAGCAGCGCCGAATCTATACCAGATACGCAGTATTTT,CASSAESIPDTQYF
TRBJ2-1,TRBV7-9,many,NA,13,TGTGCCAGCAGTTGGTCGGGCCCCAATGAGCAGTTCTTC,CASSWSGPNEQFF
TRBJ1-2,TRBV6-5,many,NA,14,TGTGCCAGCAGTTACGGAGCCAGCTTTTATGGCTACACCTTC,CASSYGASFYGYTF
TRBJ2-2,TRBV12-3/TRBV12-4,few,NA,13,TGTGCCAGCAGGGGGCCAGGGTACGGGGAGCTGTTTTTT,CASRGPGYGELFF
TRBJ2-1,TRBV20-1,many,TRBD2,19,TGCAGTGCTACGATCCCAGGACTAGCGGGGGGCCGTTCCTACAATGAGCAGTTCTTC,CSATIPGLAGGRSYNEQFF
TRBJ2-2,TRBV6-2/TRBV6-3,NA,NA,15,TGTGCCAGCAGTGCAGGGAGTCGGAACACCGGGGAGCTGTTTTTT,CASSAGSRNTGELFF
TRBJ1-5,TRBV12-3/TRBV12-4,few,NA,15,TGTGCCAGCAGCCCATGGCTGGGGGGCAATCAGCCCCAGCATTTT,CASSPWLGGNQPQHF